A single sample is the source of the 18 T cell receptor beta chains below, sequenced in a study of OX40 agonist ivuxolimab in advanced cancers. Sequencing was performed with immunoSEQ multiplex PCR; in TCRdb, only in-frame clones are kept and a portion is missing. The table shows roughly 49,000 clones, with roughly 79% occurring only once. Specimen: CD4+ or CD8+ T cells sorted from blood, collected in a trial of the OX40 agonist ivuxolimab. The receptors originated from an adult with an advanced solid tumor such as melanoma, head and neck, liver or kidney cancer.

V is TRBV19 and J is TRBJ2-2; TRBD1 agrees at 11 bases. Germline loops: CDR1 LNHDA, CDR2 SQIVND (reference sequence). Germline trimming cut 3 bases from V and 7 bases from J; bases unmatched to any gene: 7. This CDR3 is 16 amino acids long. The chain's CDR3 is CASSIRRTGGGGELFF. The CDR3 DNA sequence: TGTGCCAGTAGTATTCGCAGGACAGGGGGCGGCGGGGAGCTGTTTTTT.

The chain is built from TRBV11-2 and TRBJ1-4; perhaps TRBD1 as D (5 bases). The CDR3 loop spans 16 amino acids. Trimming removed 5 bases at V and 0 bases at J, with 13 bases between. Germline values: CDR1 SGHAT, CDR2 FQNNGV. The CDR3 region is CASSLTGYATNEKLFF. The DNA of the CDR3 is TGTGCCAGCAGCCTTACAGGTTATGCAACTAATGAAAAACTGTTTTTT.

The chain has TRBV19 and TRBJ1-1, with D possibly matching TRBD1 (5 bases). Trimming removed 2 bases at V and 1 base at J, with 14 bases between. CDR1 is LNHDA, CDR2 SQIVND, per germline (reference sequence). The CDR3 loop spans 16 amino acids. CDR3 nucleotide sequence: TGTGCCAGTAGTATAAAGGGGTGGGGAGGGAACACTGAAGCTTTCTTT. Its translation is CASSIKGWGGNTEAFF.

The V gene is TRBV5-1, the J gene TRBJ2-7, with D possibly TRBD1 on 7 matching bases. The V and J ends lost 4 bases and 0 bases respectively, with 11 bases between them. The CDR3 runs 14 residues. Germline V gene lookup returns CDR1 SGHRS and CDR2 YFSETQ. The CDR3 here is CASSGGDSSYEQYF. For the CDR3, the DNA is TGCGCCAGCAGCGGAGGGGACAGCTCCTACGAGCAGTACTTC.

The chain employs TRBV7-8 and TRBJ2-4, with D tentatively TRBD2 (6 bases). Germline CDR1 reads SGHVS; CDR2 reads FQNEAQ. V was cut by 0 bases and J by 0 bases, with 18 bases left in between. This CDR3 is 19 amino acids long. The CDR3 DNA reads TGTGCCAGCAGCTTAGCACAGCCCCGGGCGGGATTAGCCAAAAACATTCAGTACTTC. Translating gives CASSLAQPRAGLAKNIQYF. Combining the CDR3 with reference TRBV7-8 and TRBJ2-4 gives the whole variable domain GAGVSQSPRYKVAKRGQDVALRCDPISGHVSLFWYQQALGQGPEFLTYFQNEAQLDKSGLPSDRFFAERPEGSVSTLKIQRTQQEDSAVYLCASSLAQPRAGLAKNIQYFGAGTRLSVL.

V gene TRBV10-1 combines with J gene TRBJ2-1; 7 positions match TRBD2. The length of the CDR3 is 13 residues. Germline lookup yields CDR1 WNHNN and CDR2 SYGVQD (reference sequence). V lost 6 bases to trimming and J lost 5 bases; unmatched junction nucleotides: 4. CDR3 residues: CASRGREDNEQFF. The CDR3 DNA reads TGCGCCAGCAGGGGTCGGGAGGACAATGAGCAGTTCTTC.

This clone was observed once. The chain uses TRBV6-1 and TRBJ1-6, with no clear D. The CDR3 is 12 residues long. The V gene lost 7 bases and the J gene lost 8 bases, with 9 bases spanning the gap. In germline, CDR1 is MNHNS, CDR2 SASEGT. CDR3 nucleotides: TGTGCCAGCACGACTTCCTATTCACCCCTCCACTTT. Protein product: CASTTSYSPLHF.

This clone was observed at least ten times. The gene calls are TRBV2 and TRBJ1-4, with 7 bases lining up with TRBD1. The CDR3 totals 13 residues. J was trimmed by 7 bases and V by 6 bases; bases with no gene match: 5. Germline CDR1 is SNHLY and CDR2 is FYNNEI. CDR3 sequence reads: CASSVGQVEKLFF. The CDR3 nucleotides read TGTGCCAGCAGCGTTGGACAGGTTGAAAAACTGTTTTTT.

The chain joins TRBV4-2 to TRBJ2-2; unclear D gene. CDR1 LGHNA and CDR2 YNFKEQ come from the germline V gene. This CDR3 is 17 amino acids long. Trimming left V 0 bases short and J 1 base short, with 12 bases between. CDR3 bases: TGTGCCAGCAGCCAAGACCTCGGACGGGTGAACACCGGGGAGCTGTTTTTT. Protein product: CASSQDLGRVNTGELFF.

The rearrangement joins TRBV30 to TRBJ1-4; unclear D gene. V was pared by 0 bases and J by 5 bases, with 10 bases between. Per the germline V gene, CDR1 is GTSNPN and CDR2 is SVGIG (reference sequence). This CDR3 is built from 14 residues. In DNA form, the CDR3 reads TGTGCCTGGAGTGTAGGTGGAGACAATGAAAAACTGTTTTTT. Translating it yields CAWSVGGDNEKLFF.

Only a few counts were recorded for this clone. Within the sample, other DNA sequences also encode this same CDR3. V and J are TRBV5-1 and TRBJ2-2; 8 bases fit TRBD2. Trimming cost V 0 bases and J 4 bases; bases outside gene matches: 5. The germline CDR1 and CDR2 sequences are SGHRS and YFSETQ. The CDR3 length is 16 residues. This CDR3 reads CASSLEWLAGTGELFF. The CDR3 DNA is TGCGCCAGCAGCTTGGAATGGCTAGCGGGCACCGGGGAGCTGTTTTTT.

This chain links TRBV11-2 with TRBJ2-7; 12 bases are a match to TRBD2. Germline CDR1 is SGHAT and CDR2 is FQNNGV. The junction had 7 bases not matched to a gene; V was cut back by 2 bases and J by 5 bases. The CDR3 extends over 16 amino acids. CDR3 residues: CASSLLTSGSFNEQYF. In DNA, the CDR3 is TGTGCCAGCAGCTTACTGACTAGCGGGAGTTTCAACGAGCAGTACTTC.

The CDR3 DNA reads TGTGCCAGCAGCCAAGGCCAGCCTTACTACAATGAGCAGTTCTTC. As protein: CASSQGQPYYNEQFF. This rearrangement joins TRBV14 to TRBJ2-1, with no clear D. V lost 1 base to trimming and J lost 3 bases, with 10 bases between them. The CDR3 sequence is 15 residues long. Germline V gene sequence: CDR1 SGHDN, CDR2 FVKESK. Using reference TRBV14 and TRBJ2-1 for the parts outside the CDR3, the full variable domain is EAGVTQFPSHSVIEKGQTVTLRCDPISGHDNLYWYRRVMGKEIKFLLHFVKESKQDESGMPNNRFLAERTGGTYSTLKVQPAELEDSGVYFCASSQGQPYYNEQFFGPGTRLTVL.

This clone was seen only a few times. The J gene is TRBJ1-3, the V gene TRBV11-2; D is possibly TRBD1 (5 bases). The CDR3 spans 15 residues. The V and J ends lost 2 bases and 2 bases respectively, with 10 bases between them. Germline V CDR1 and CDR2: SGHAT, FQNNGV. Here the CDR3 reads CASSLRAGTGNTIYF. The CDR3 DNA reads TGTGCCAGCAGCTTAAGAGCAGGGACTGGAAACACCATATATTTT.

In DNA form, the CDR3 reads TGTGCCAGCACAAGACAGGGGCAGAACACTGAAGCTTTCTTT. Amino acid sequence: CASTRQGQNTEAFF. The gene calls are TRBV9 and TRBJ1-1, with 8 bases fitting TRBD1. With 6 bases clipped from V and 1 base from J, the junction kept 5 bases outside the gene matches. Germline values: CDR1 SGDLS, CDR2 YYNGEE. CDR3 size: 14 residues.

This sequence joins TRBV27 and TRBJ2-2; D gene ambiguous. This CDR3 has 12 amino acids. V was cut by 8 bases and J by 6 bases, with 10 bases left in between. Germline CDR1 and CDR2: MNHEY and SMNVEV (reference sequence). The CDR3 loop is CASAQSAGELFF. In DNA, the CDR3 is TGTGCCAGCGCGCAGTCGGCCGGGGAGCTGTTTTTT.

The rearrangement links TRBV10-3 to TRBJ2-1, with 10 nucleotides matching TRBD2. The CDR3 has 16 amino acids. Germline CDR1 and CDR2: ENHRY and SYGVKD. Trimming took 4 bases from V and 7 from J; bases not matched to a gene: 10. Written as DNA, the CDR3 is TGTGCCATCAGTGGGCGGGTAGCGGGAGGTAATAATGAGCAGTTCTTC. Amino acid sequence: CAISGRVAGGNNEQFF.

The chain joins TRBV30 to TRBJ1-1; 8 nucleotides agree with TRBD1. The CDR3 runs to 12 residues. The ends lost 2 bases at V and 11 bases at J; junction bases unmatched: 7. Germline assignment: CDR1 GTSNPN and CDR2 SVGIG (reference sequence). For the CDR3, the DNA is TGTGCCTGGAGTATTTCGGACAGGGACGCTTTCTTT. Its translation: CAWSISDRDAFF.